This TCR beta chain appears in the sequencing data of a study of T-cell reconstitution after alpha-beta-depleted transplantation in children listed by TCRdb under 2016. Broadly, across the study: Using TCR repertoire profiling, the study quantitatively followed how T-cell immune reconstitution unfolded in children after TCRalphabeta/CD19-depleted allogeneic hematopoietic cell transplantation. Here is what the overall study found, with its caveats: In some patients, the high TCRbeta diversity seen at day 60 was put down to recipient T cells and intrathymic progenitors that had survived conditioning. About two months after transplant, the apparently early recovery of alphabetaT-cell counts reportedly depended on just several hundred clones that had expanded rapidly and came from non-depleted graft cells. The frequencies of hyperexpanded clones fell over the following months, and after one year, T-cell counts and TCRbeta diversity were mostly attributed to newly produced T cells.

This clonotype was observed at least ten times. What this receptor recognizes is not known. Base qualities are not provided; no much larger clone lies one nucleotide away. Looking up the germline V gene (reference sequence) yields CDR1 SGHKS and CDR2 YYEKEE. From cysteine to phenylalanine, the CDR3 is 14 amino acids long. CDR3 DNA only is kept here, 42 bases in frame from base 1. V and J lose 3 bases and 11 bases, and a span of 20 bases separates them. Sample treatment or condition, as interpreted from the label and publication: allogeneic hematopoietic cell transplantation with graft depleted of TCRalphabeta T cells and CD19 B cells. Transplant recipients were children who received TCRalphabeta/CD19-depleted allogeneic hematopoietic cell grafts. Library generation was performed with PCR. For sequencing, an Illumina HiSeq 2500 was employed. Molecular barcoding was employed in the preparation of TCR libraries, with unique molecular identifiers being used to normalize TCRbeta repertoire quantification. TCRdb itself trimmed the public reads at Q25 with fastp, ran MiXCR and retained productive beta chains. Rows are unified per CDR3 protein, each entry keeping the most common DNA and genes. This sample is represented by fewer than 500,000 distinct CDR3 sequences; roughly 43% of them were singletons. In total, the top ten clones hold approximately 30% of the sample.

The clonotype comes from a girl aged 2 to 9 with aplastic anemia, due to receive a stem cell transplant. The chain uses TRBV5-5 and TRBJ1-1, with no reliable assignment of the D segment. Sequenced here: PBMCs, sampled before TCRalphabeta/CD19-depleted stem cell transplant. CDR3 sequence: CASSSDLGPNTAFF. In nucleotides, the sequence is TGTGCCAGCAGCTCGGACCTCGGGCCCAACACGGCTTTCTTT.